This T cell receptor (beta chain) was obtained from a study of cytomegalovirus exposure and HLA in healthy donors. Study findings and constraints: Cytomegalovirus status was reportedly diagnosed by the classifier with high specificity and sensitivity. One cluster of highly shared sequence variants probably arose as a sequencing artifact. A later analysis reportedly found that, within productive TCRs, an Asian-associated ancestry cluster had fewer N-insertions than the mean observed across the roughly 630 donors.

PCR used 60 Vbeta primers and 13 Jbeta primers. Assay used: immunoSEQ multiplex PCR; TCRdb lists only in-frame clones, some missing. Found here are around 120,000 clones, around three quarters of them singletons; the top ten hold 2.5% to 3.5%. Germline V gene lookup returns CDR1 SGHDT and CDR2 YYEEEE. V was trimmed by 4 bases and J by 10 bases, leaving 20 bases between them. CDR3 length: 14 amino acids. Comments on this clone: Its antigen is unknown.

Unrecorded immune exposure was likely among donors, who were nominally healthy when sampled. Sequencing was performed on PBMCs. The V and J genes are TRBV5-6 and TRBJ1-1, with D unresolved. The clonotype originates from a woman aged 40 to 50 in good health and CMV-seronegative. CDR3 loop: CASSPAGPARGAFF. The DNA of the CDR3 is TGTGCCAGCAGCCCCGCCGGCCCAGCCCGGGGAGCTTTCTTT.